These 9 T cell receptor beta chains were all obtained from the same sample, sequenced in a study of response to subunit inactivated influenza vaccine. Via MiXCR, TCRdb re-called the RT-PCR reads, giving one row per CDR3 protein. The data show about 520,000 distinct CDR3 sequences, about 25% seen once. The sample was CD4+ T cells sorted from PBMCs, taken 5 to 6 days after vaccination. These receptors were taken from a man in his fifties or sixties who received an inactivated influenza vaccine.

The sample holds a few counts of this clonotype. The rearrangement joins TRBV7-8 to TRBJ2-1, with TRBD2 matching over 12 bases. The germline V gene has CDR1 SGHVS and CDR2 FQNEAQ. V gave up 5 bases and J gave up 6 bases; unmatched junction bases: 5. CDR3 size: 15 residues. CDR3 sequence reads: CASSGRTSGANEQFF. In DNA, the CDR3 is TGTGCCAGCAGCGGGAGGACTAGCGGGGCCAATGAGCAGTTCTTC.

This clonotype was counted ten times or more. This chain connects TRBV20-1 to TRBJ1-2, with 7 nucleotides matching TRBD1. The CDR3 is 13 amino acids. The germline V gene encodes CDR1 DFQATT and CDR2 SNEGSKA (reference sequence). The V segment lost 6 bases and the J segment 2 bases; nucleotides outside the gene matches: 6. The CDR3 DNA reads as TGCAGTGCAGAGGACAGGAGAAACTATGGCTACACCTTC. Translated, it gives CSAEDRRNYGYTF.

This clonotype was seen only a few times. The V and J genes are TRBV9 and TRBJ2-1; 12 bases agree with TRBD2. Germline lookup yields CDR1 SGDLS and CDR2 YYNGEE. This CDR3 has 15 amino acids. J lost 6 bases, V lost 3 bases, and 4 bases had no gene match. CDR3: CASSAASGRGNEQFF. DNA for the CDR3: TGTGCCAGCAGCGCTGCTAGCGGGAGGGGCAATGAGCAGTTCTTC.

This clonotype was picked up a small number of times. The chain is built from TRBV5-1 and TRBJ2-5; possible D gene TRBD1, 5 bases. CDR1 is SGHRS and CDR2 is YFSETQ in the germline V gene. The CDR3 has 15 residues. The V end was cut by 0 bases, the J end by 4 bases, with 13 bases between. The CDR3 nucleotides are TGCGCCAGCAGCTTGGAGGGGTCCCGGGCAGAGACCCAGTACTTC. It encodes CASSLEGSRAETQYF.

The sample holds a few counts of this clonotype. V gene TRBV25-1 combines with J gene TRBJ2-7; no definite D call. The CDR3 runs to 14 residues. The V and J ends lost 2 bases and 1 base respectively, with 9 bases between them. Germline V gene lookup returns CDR1 MGHDK and CDR2 SYGVNS. The CDR3 DNA reads as TGTGCCAGCAGTGAAGTAGGGTTGTCCTACGAGCAGTACTTC. This translates into CASSEVGLSYEQYF.

This clonotype showed up just a few times. V is TRBV20-1 and J is TRBJ2-1; no clear D gene. In germline, CDR1 is DFQATT, CDR2 SNEGSKA (reference sequence). Trimming shortened V by 1 base and J by 4 bases, and 5 bases separated the two germline ends. The CDR3 is 12 residues long. The CDR3 nucleotides read TGCAGTGCTAGAGCTGGGTACAATGAGCAGTTCTTC. Translated: CSARAGYNEQFF.

This chain joins TRBV7-2 and TRBJ2-3; D is uncertain. CDR3 length: 13 residues. Trimming removed 4 bases from V and 8 bases from J, with 13 bases in between. Germline CDR1 and CDR2: SGHTA and FQGNSA. The CDR3 loop reads CASSSPLVGTQYF. The DNA for the CDR3 is TGTGCCAGCAGCTCCCCCCTTGTTGGTACGCAGTATTTT.

This clonotype was counted at least ten times. V gene TRBV12-3 or TRBV12-4 combines with J gene TRBJ2-2; perhaps TRBD2 as D (5 bases). This CDR3 is built from 13 residues. V was pared by 3 bases and J by 4 bases, with 6 bases between. Written as DNA, the CDR3 is TGTGCCAGCAGTTTGCGGGCCACCGGGGAGCTGTTTTTT. It specifies CASSLRATGELFF.

The genes are TRBV6-2 or TRBV6-3 and TRBJ2-7, with D possibly matching TRBD2 (6 bases). Germline V gene sequence: CDR1 MNHEY, CDR2 SVGEGT. V dropped 4 bases and J dropped 5 bases, with 9 bases sitting between them. The CDR3 loop spans 12 amino acids. The chain's CDR3 is CASSFGLNEQYF. The CDR3 DNA reads as TGTGCCAGCAGTTTCGGACTAAACGAGCAGTACTTC.